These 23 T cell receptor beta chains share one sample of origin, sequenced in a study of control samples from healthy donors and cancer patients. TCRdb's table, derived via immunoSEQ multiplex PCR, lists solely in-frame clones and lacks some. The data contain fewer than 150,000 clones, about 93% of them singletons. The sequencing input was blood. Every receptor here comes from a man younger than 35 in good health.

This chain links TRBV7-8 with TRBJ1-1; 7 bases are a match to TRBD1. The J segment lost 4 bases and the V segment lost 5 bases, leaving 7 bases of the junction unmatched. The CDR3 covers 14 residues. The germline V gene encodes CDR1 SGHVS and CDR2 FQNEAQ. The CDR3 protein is CASSRDREGTEAFF. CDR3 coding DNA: TGTGCCAGCAGCCGAGACAGGGAGGGCACTGAAGCTTTCTTT.

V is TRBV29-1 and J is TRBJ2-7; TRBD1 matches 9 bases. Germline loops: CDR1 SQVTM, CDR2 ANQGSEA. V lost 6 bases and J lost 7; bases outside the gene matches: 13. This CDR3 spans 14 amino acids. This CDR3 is CSVAGTGQPGEQYF. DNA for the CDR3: TGCAGCGTGGCCGGGACAGGGCAACCGGGTGAGCAGTACTTC.

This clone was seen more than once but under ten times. The CDR3 coding sequence is TGTGCCAGTAGTATGGGCAGGGGCTATCAGCCCCAGCATTTT. It translates to CASSMGRGYQPQHF. The V gene is TRBV19, the J gene TRBJ1-5, with D possibly matching TRBD1 (6 bases). The germline V and J ends were trimmed by 3 bases and 5 bases, with 11 bases remaining between them. Per germline, CDR1 LNHDA and CDR2 SQIVND (reference sequence). The CDR3 runs 14 residues.

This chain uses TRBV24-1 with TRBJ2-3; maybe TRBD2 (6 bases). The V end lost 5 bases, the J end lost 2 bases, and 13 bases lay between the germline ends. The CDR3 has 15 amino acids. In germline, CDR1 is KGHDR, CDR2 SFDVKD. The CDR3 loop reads CATSGRAGLTDTQYF. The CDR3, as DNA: TGTGCCACCAGTGGTAGGGCGGGACTCACAGATACGCAGTATTTT.

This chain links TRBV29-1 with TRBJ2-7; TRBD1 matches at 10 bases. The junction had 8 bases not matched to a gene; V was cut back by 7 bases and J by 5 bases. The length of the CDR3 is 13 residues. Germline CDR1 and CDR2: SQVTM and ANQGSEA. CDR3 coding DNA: TGCAGCGCTACCGGGACAGGGGACCACGAGCAGTACTTC. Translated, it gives CSATGTGDHEQYF.

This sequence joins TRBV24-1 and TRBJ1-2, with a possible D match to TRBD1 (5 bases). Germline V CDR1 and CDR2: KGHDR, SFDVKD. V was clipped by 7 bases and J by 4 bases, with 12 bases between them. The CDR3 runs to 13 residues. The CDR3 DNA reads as TGTGCCACCAGCGTAAGGGACGGCTATGGCTACACCTTC. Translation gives CATSVRDGYGYTF.

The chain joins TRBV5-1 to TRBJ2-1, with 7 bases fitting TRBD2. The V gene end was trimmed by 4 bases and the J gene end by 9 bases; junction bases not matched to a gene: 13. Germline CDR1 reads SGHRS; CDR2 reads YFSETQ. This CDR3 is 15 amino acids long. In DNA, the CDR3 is TGCGCCAGCAGCACCCTAGCGGACCGGCGGATTGAGCAGTTCTTC. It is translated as CASSTLADRRIEQFF.

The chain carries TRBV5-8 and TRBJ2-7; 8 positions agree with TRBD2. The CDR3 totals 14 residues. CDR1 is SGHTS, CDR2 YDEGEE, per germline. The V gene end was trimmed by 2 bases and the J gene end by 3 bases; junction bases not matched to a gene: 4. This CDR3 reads CASSFGGANYEQYV. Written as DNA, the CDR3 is TGTGCCAGCAGCTTCGGGGGGGCTAACTACGAGCAGTACGTC.

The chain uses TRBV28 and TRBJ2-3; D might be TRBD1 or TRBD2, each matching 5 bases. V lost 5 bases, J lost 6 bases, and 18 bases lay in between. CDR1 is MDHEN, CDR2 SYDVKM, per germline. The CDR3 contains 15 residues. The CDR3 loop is CASSPNPGPADTQYF. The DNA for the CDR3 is TGTGCCAGCAGTCCCAACCCGGGACCGGCGGATACGCAGTATTTT.

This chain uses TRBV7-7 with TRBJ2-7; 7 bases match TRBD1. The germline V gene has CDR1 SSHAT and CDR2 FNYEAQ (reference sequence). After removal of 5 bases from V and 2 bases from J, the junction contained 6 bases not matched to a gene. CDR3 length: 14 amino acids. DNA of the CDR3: TGTGCCAGCAGCCCCCCTGACAGGGCCTACGAGCAGTACTTC. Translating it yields CASSPPDRAYEQYF.

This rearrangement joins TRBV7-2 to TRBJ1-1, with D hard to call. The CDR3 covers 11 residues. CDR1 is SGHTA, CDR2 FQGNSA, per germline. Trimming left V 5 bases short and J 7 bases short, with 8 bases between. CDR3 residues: CASSPNREAFF. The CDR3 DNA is TGTGCCAGCAGCCCGAATCGTGAAGCTTTCTTT.

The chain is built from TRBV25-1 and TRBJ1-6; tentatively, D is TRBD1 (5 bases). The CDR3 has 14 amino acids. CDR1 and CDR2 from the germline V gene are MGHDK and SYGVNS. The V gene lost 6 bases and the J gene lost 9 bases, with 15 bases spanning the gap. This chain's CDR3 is CASRSTDFVSPLHF. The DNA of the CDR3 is TGTGCCAGCAGGTCGACAGATTTTGTTTCACCCCTCCACTTT.

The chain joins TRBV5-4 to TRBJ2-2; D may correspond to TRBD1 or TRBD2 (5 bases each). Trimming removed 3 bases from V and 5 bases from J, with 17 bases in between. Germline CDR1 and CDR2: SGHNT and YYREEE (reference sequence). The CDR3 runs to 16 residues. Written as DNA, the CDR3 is TGTGCCAGCAGCTCAAAGGGACGGCCGGGAACCGGGGAGCTGTTTTTT. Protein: CASSSKGRPGTGELFF. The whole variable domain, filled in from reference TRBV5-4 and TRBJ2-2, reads ETGVTQSPTHLIKTRGQQVTLRCSSQSGHNTVSWYQQALGQGPQFIFQYYREEENGRGNFPPRFSGLQFPNYSSELNVNALELDDSALYLCASSSKGRPGTGELFFGEGSRLTVL.

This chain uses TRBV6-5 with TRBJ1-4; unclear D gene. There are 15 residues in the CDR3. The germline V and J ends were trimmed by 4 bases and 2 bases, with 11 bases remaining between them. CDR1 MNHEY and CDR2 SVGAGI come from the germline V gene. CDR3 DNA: TGTGCCAGCAGTTTTTTGGGGTCCACTAATGAAAAACTGTTTTTT. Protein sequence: CASSFLGSTNEKLFF.

Here the CDR3 DNA reads TGCGCCAGCAGCTTGACAGGGTCTTCCACAGATACGCAGTATTTT. Encoded protein: CASSLTGSSTDTQYF. The chain has TRBV5-1 and TRBJ2-3; D may be TRBD1 (6 bases). The length of the CDR3 is 15 residues. Germline assignment: CDR1 SGHRS and CDR2 YFSETQ. Between the trimmed V and J ends, which lost 1 base and 2 bases, there was a span of 11 bases.

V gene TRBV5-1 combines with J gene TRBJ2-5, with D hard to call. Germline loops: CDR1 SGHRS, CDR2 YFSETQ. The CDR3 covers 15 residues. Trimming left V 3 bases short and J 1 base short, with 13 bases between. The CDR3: CASSWSGQFQETQYF. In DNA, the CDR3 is TGCGCCAGCAGCTGGTCCGGGCAATTCCAAGAGACCCAGTACTTC.

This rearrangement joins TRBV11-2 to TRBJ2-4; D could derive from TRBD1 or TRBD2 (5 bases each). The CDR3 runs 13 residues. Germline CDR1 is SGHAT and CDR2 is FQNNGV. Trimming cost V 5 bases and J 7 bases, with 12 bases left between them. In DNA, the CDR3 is TGTGCCAGCAGCCCCAGGGACCTTAACATTCAGTACTTC. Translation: CASSPRDLNIQYF.

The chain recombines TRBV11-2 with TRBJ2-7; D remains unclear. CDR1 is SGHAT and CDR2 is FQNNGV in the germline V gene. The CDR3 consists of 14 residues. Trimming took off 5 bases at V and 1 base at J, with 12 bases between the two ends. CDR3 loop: CASSAAGGSYEQYV. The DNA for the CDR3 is TGTGCCAGCAGCGCCGCCGGTGGGTCCTACGAGCAGTACGTC.

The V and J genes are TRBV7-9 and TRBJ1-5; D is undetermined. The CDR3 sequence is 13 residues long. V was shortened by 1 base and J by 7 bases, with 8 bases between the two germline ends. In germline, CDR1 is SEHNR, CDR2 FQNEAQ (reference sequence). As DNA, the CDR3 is TGTGCCAGCAGCTTAGGGGGTGGCCAGCCCCAGCATTTT. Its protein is CASSLGGGQPQHF.

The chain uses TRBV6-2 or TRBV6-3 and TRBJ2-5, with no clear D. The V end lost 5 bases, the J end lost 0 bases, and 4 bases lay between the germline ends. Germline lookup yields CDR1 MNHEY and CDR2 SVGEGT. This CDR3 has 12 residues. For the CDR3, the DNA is TGTGCCAGCAGTCCGTACCAAGAGACCCAGTACTTC. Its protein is CASSPYQETQYF.

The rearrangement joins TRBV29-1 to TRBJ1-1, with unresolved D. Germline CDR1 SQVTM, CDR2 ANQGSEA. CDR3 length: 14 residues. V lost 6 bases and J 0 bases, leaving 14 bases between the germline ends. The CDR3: CSVVAGVLNTEAFF. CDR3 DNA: TGCAGCGTAGTGGCAGGTGTCCTGAACACTGAAGCTTTCTTT.

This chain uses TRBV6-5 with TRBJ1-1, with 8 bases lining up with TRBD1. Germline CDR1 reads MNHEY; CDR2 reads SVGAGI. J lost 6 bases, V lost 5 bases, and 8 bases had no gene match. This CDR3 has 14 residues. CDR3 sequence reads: CASSPAGGLAEAFF. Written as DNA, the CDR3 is TGTGCCAGCAGTCCCGCAGGGGGCCTCGCTGAAGCTTTCTTT.

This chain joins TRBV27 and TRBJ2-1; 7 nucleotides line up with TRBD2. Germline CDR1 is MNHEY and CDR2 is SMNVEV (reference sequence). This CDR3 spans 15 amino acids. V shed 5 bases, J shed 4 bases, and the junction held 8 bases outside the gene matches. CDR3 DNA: TGTGCCAGCAGTGAGTCTAGCGGAGGGTACAATGAGCAGTTCTTC. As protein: CASSESSGGYNEQFF.